This is a list of T cell receptor beta chains from one sample in a study of shared clonotypes between healthy human individuals. Libraries were prepared by immunoSEQ multiplex PCR; TCRdb keeps only in-frame clonotypes and omits some of them. The data hold about 2 million clones, with around 96% observed a single time. Source material: naive CD8+ T cells sorted from blood. These receptor sequences come from a man aged 18 to 30 in good health. The CDR3 runs from the conserved cysteine through the conserved F or W. Each record gives: clone size, J gene, D gene, V gene, CDR3 protein, CDR3 DNA. A D gene is named only where the DNA matches it firmly. Size is stated for part of the rows, as once, few or many counts, or as a class when the clone is expanded.

size: -
J: TRBJ2-5
D: -
V: TRBV11-2
CDR3: CASSLVGGSGIQETQYF
DNA: TGTGCCAGCAGCTTAGTGGGGGGTAGTGGGATCCAAGAGACCCAGTACTTC

size: -
J: TRBJ1-2
D: -
V: TRBV19
CDR3: CASSLAETNYGYTF
DNA: TGTGCCAGTAGTCTGGCCGAGACTAACTATGGCTACACCTTC

size: -
J: TRBJ2-7
D: TRBD2
V: TRBV29-1
CDR3: CSAKGGSKYEQYF
DNA: TGCAGCGCCAAGGGCGGGAGTAAATACGAGCAGTACTTC

size: -
J: TRBJ1-2
D: -
V: TRBV6-1
CDR3: CASSRDRIYGYTF
DNA: TGTGCCAGCAGCCGGGATAGGATATATGGCTACACCTTC

size: -
J: TRBJ1-2
D: -
V: TRBV7-9
CDR3: CASSFRDTGYTF
DNA: TGTGCCAGCAGCTTCCGGGACACTGGCTACACCTTC

size: -
J: TRBJ1-5
D: TRBD1
V: TRBV27
CDR3: CASSSGTGYQPQHF
DNA: TGTGCCAGCAGTTCCGGGACAGGGTATCAGCCCCAGCATTTT

size: once
J: TRBJ2-7
D: TRBD2
V: TRBV9
CDR3: CASSPGGIEQYF
DNA: TGTGCCAGCAGCCCCGGGGGGATAGAGCAGTACTTC

size: -
J: TRBJ2-3
D: -
V: TRBV4-1
CDR3: CASSQEGLSDTQYF
DNA: TGCGCCAGCAGCCAAGAAGGCCTTTCAGATACGCAGTATTTT

size: -
J: TRBJ1-1
D: -
V: TRBV5-1
CDR3: CASSLGEAEAFF
DNA: TGCGCCAGCAGCTTGGGGGAGGCTGAAGCTTTCTTT

size: -
J: TRBJ1-5
D: -
V: TRBV6-1
CDR3: CASSERRDYNQPQHF
DNA: TGTGCCAGCAGTGAACGCAGGGATTACAATCAGCCCCAGCATTTT

size: once
J: TRBJ1-1
D: -
V: TRBV2
CDR3: CASSEALGQIEAFF
DNA: TGTGCCAGCAGTGAAGCGCTAGGGCAGATCGAAGCTTTCTTT

size: -
J: TRBJ2-5
D: TRBD2
V: TRBV13
CDR3: CASSPSIGLAQETQYF
DNA: TGTGCCAGCAGCCCTTCGATAGGACTAGCGCAAGAGACCCAGTACTTC

size: once
J: TRBJ2-2
D: TRBD2
V: TRBV11-2
CDR3: CASSPVVAGVEAGELFF
DNA: TGTGCCAGCAGCCCTGTGGTAGCGGGAGTAGAGGCCGGGGAGCTGTTTTTT

size: -
J: TRBJ2-1
D: -
V: TRBV5-1
CDR3: CASSRSSEQFF
DNA: TGCGCCAGCAGCCGCTCCAGTGAGCAGTTCTTC

size: -
J: TRBJ2-7
D: -
V: TRBV12-5
CDR3: CASGLSLDEQYF
DNA: TGTGCTAGTGGTTTGTCGCTTGACGAGCAGTACTTC

size: -
J: TRBJ2-7
D: TRBD2
V: TRBV6-5
CDR3: CASSYGLAGAGEQYF
DNA: TGTGCCAGCAGTTACGGCCTAGCGGGAGCGGGCGAGCAGTACTTC

size: -
J: TRBJ2-7
D: -
V: TRBV27
CDR3: CASSLDGYEQYF
DNA: TGTGCCAGCAGTTTAGACGGATACGAGCAGTACTTC

size: -
J: TRBJ2-3
D: TRBD2
V: TRBV27
CDR3: CASRKLAGVTDTQYF
DNA: TGTGCCAGCAGGAAACTAGCGGGGGTGACAGATACGCAGTATTTT

size: -
J: TRBJ2-7
D: TRBD2
V: TRBV7-6
CDR3: CASSRREDPYEQYF
DNA: TGTGCCAGCAGCCGACGGGAGGACCCCTACGAGCAGTACTTC

size: -
J: TRBJ1-6
D: TRBD1
V: TRBV6-5
CDR3: CASSTTGENSPLHF
DNA: TGTGCCAGCTCAACCACAGGGGAGAATTCACCCCTCCACTTT

size: once
J: TRBJ2-7
D: -
V: TRBV5-4
CDR3: CASSPDPENYEQYF
DNA: TGTGCCAGCAGCCCGGATCCCGAAAACTACGAGCAGTACTTC

size: -
J: TRBJ1-6
D: -
V: TRBV21-1
CDR3: CASSREREPHPPLHF
DNA: TGTGCCAGCAGCAGAGAACGGGAACCGCATCCACCCCTCCACTTT

size: -
J: TRBJ1-1
D: -
V: TRBV5-5
CDR3: CASSLWGMNTEAFF
DNA: TGTGCCAGCAGCTTGTGGGGTATGAACACTGAAGCTTTCTTT

size: -
J: TRBJ2-3
D: -
V: TRBV5-6
CDR3: CASMRGDTQYF
DNA: TGTGCCAGCATGCGCGGGGATACGCAGTATTTT

size: -
J: TRBJ2-7
D: TRBD2
V: TRBV19
CDR3: CASQYRAGGTYEQYF
DNA: TGTGCCAGTCAATATAGGGCGGGAGGGACCTACGAGCAGTACTTC

size: -
J: TRBJ2-1
D: TRBD2
V: TRBV4-3
CDR3: CASSQLAGVYNEQFF
DNA: TGCGCCAGCAGCCAACTAGCGGGAGTCTACAATGAGCAGTTCTTC

size: -
J: TRBJ2-2
D: TRBD2
V: TRBV4-1
CDR3: CASSAGAAGELFF
DNA: TGCGCCAGCAGCGCGGGAGCAGCCGGGGAGCTGTTTTTT

size: -
J: TRBJ2-7
D: TRBD1
V: TRBV4-1
CDR3: CASSPGWTGGDHEQYF
DNA: TGCGCCAGCAGCCCTGGGTGGACAGGGGGGGACCACGAGCAGTACTTC

size: -
J: TRBJ1-5
D: -
V: TRBV7-4
CDR3: CASSFDLVGQPQHF
DNA: TGTGCCAGCAGCTTCGACCTGGTAGGGCAGCCCCAGCATTTT

size: -
J: TRBJ2-7
D: TRBD1
V: TRBV4-1
CDR3: CASSQGGQDVYEQYF
DNA: TGCGCCAGCAGCCAAGGGGGACAGGATGTCTACGAGCAGTACTTC

size: -
J: TRBJ2-7
D: TRBD1
V: TRBV6-6
CDR3: CASSYYGDSSYEQYF
DNA: TGTGCCAGCAGTTATTACGGGGACAGCTCCTACGAGCAGTACTTC

size: -
J: TRBJ2-7
D: -
V: TRBV6-5
CDR3: CASSYGLLGGEQYF
DNA: TGTGCCAGCAGTTATGGGCTCCTGGGGGGTGAGCAGTACTTC

size: -
J: TRBJ2-7
D: TRBD1
V: TRBV6-5
CDR3: CASSPGQAEYYEQYF
DNA: TGTGCCAGCAGCCCCGGACAGGCTGAGTACTACGAGCAGTACTTC

size: -
J: TRBJ2-5
D: TRBD2
V: TRBV25-1
CDR3: CASSSREGLETQYF
DNA: TGTGCCAGCAGCTCGCGGGAGGGCCTCGAGACCCAGTACTTC

size: -
J: TRBJ2-5
D: -
V: TRBV27
CDR3: CASSLSASPVGETQYF
DNA: TGTGCCAGCAGTTTATCGGCTAGCCCCGTAGGCGAGACCCAGTACTTC

size: -
J: TRBJ2-7
D: TRBD1
V: TRBV10-1
CDR3: CASSVGTGYEQYF
DNA: TGCGCCAGCAGTGTAGGGACAGGGTACGAGCAGTACTTC

size: -
J: TRBJ2-5
D: TRBD2
V: TRBV27
CDR3: CASSGLAGGRLWETQYF
DNA: TGTGCCAGCAGTGGACTAGCGGGAGGGCGATTGTGGGAGACCCAGTACTTC

size: once
J: TRBJ1-1
D: -
V: TRBV7-9
CDR3: CASSQVGSTEAFF
DNA: TGTGCCAGCAGCCAGGTGGGGAGCACTGAAGCTTTCTTT

size: -
J: TRBJ1-2
D: TRBD1
V: TRBV5-1
CDR3: CASRPPGQGGTNYGYTF
DNA: TGCGCCAGCAGGCCTCCGGGACAGGGAGGAACTAACTATGGCTACACCTTC

size: -
J: TRBJ1-4
D: -
V: TRBV19
CDR3: CASSIGAERAEKLFF
DNA: TGTGCCAGTAGTATCGGGGCAGAGAGGGCTGAAAAACTGTTTTTT

size: -
J: TRBJ1-4
D: -
V: TRBV6-1
CDR3: CASSGVDEAGEKLFF
DNA: TGTGCCAGCAGTGGGGTCGACGAAGCGGGGGAAAAACTGTTTTTT

size: -
J: TRBJ2-7
D: -
V: TRBV4-2
CDR3: CASSLDRGSYEQYF
DNA: TGTGCCAGCAGCCTGGACCGTGGCTCCTACGAGCAGTACTTC

size: -
J: TRBJ2-7
D: -
V: TRBV4-1
CDR3: CASSQGWVGYEQYF
DNA: TGCGCCAGCAGCCAAGGTTGGGTAGGGTACGAGCAGTACTTC

size: few
J: TRBJ1-6
D: -
V: TRBV6-1
CDR3: CASSDDTYLTPLHF
DNA: TGTGCCAGCAGTGATGACACCTACTTGACACCCCTCCACTTT

size: -
J: TRBJ2-3
D: TRBD1
V: TRBV10-1
CDR3: CASSAGGGPHTDTQYF
DNA: TGCGCCAGCAGTGCAGGGGGCGGACCACACACAGATACGCAGTATTTT

size: -
J: TRBJ2-5
D: -
V: TRBV21-1
CDR3: CASSKAGQAAQETQYF
DNA: TGTGCCAGCAGCAAAGCAGGACAGGCGGCCCAAGAGACCCAGTACTTC

size: -
J: TRBJ2-2
D: -
V: TRBV6-5
CDR3: CASSYSTLGTGELFF
DNA: TGTGCCAGCAGTTACTCGACTCTGGGCACCGGGGAGCTGTTTTTT

size: once
J: TRBJ2-3
D: -
V: TRBV27
CDR3: CASSLTGHTTDTQYF
DNA: TGTGCCAGCAGTTTAACAGGACACACCACAGATACGCAGTATTTT

size: -
J: TRBJ1-2
D: -
V: TRBV5-6
CDR3: CASSFDPGDDYGYTF
DNA: TGTGCCAGCAGCTTCGATCCGGGGGATGACTATGGCTACACCTTC